Below, 20 T cell receptor beta chains from the same sample are listed, as sequenced in a study of cytomegalovirus exposure and HLA in healthy donors. In the PCR, 60 Vbeta and 13 Jbeta primers were used. Data came from immunoSEQ multiplex PCR; TCRdb stores just in-frame clones and leaves some out. The sample records tens of thousands of clones, around 72% being singletons. The sequencing sample was made of PBMCs. Source of these receptors: a woman under 40 in good health and CMV-seropositive.

V and J are TRBV11-2 and TRBJ2-5; D call uncertain. Germline CDR1 SGHAT, CDR2 FQNNGV. This CDR3 comprises 15 residues. The V and J ends lost 3 bases and 1 base respectively, with 12 bases between them. This CDR3 is CASSFAPTGQETQYF. Written as DNA, the CDR3 is TGTGCCAGCAGCTTTGCCCCGACGGGCCAAGAGACCCAGTACTTC.

The rearrangement links TRBV4-1 to TRBJ1-5; no firm D call. The length of the CDR3 is 15 residues. Germline lookup yields CDR1 MGHRA and CDR2 YSYEKL. Trimming removed 5 bases at V and 2 bases at J, with 13 bases between. The chain's CDR3 is CASSEGGGGNQPQHF. The CDR3 nucleotides read TGCGCCAGCAGCGAAGGTGGCGGGGGCAATCAGCCCCAGCATTTT.

J is TRBJ1-5 and V is TRBV5-4; maybe TRBD1 (5 bases). The CDR3 loop spans 17 amino acids. With 3 bases removed from V and 0 bases from J, the gap between germline ends came to 16 bases. In germline, CDR1 is SGHNT, CDR2 YYREEE (reference sequence). The CDR3 bases are TGTGCCAGCAGCTGGAAGGGACTACCGAATAGCAATCAGCCCCAGCATTTT. Its translation: CASSWKGLPNSNQPQHF.

The chain couples TRBV7-6 to TRBJ1-5; no clear D gene. The CDR3 is 13 residues long. Between the trimmed V and J ends, which lost 0 bases and 4 bases, there was a span of 4 bases. CDR1 is SGHVS and CDR2 is FNYEAQ in the germline V gene. Here the CDR3 reads CASSLAENQPQHF. Here the CDR3 DNA reads TGTGCCAGCAGCTTAGCGGAGAATCAGCCCCAGCATTTT.

This chain connects TRBV7-3 to TRBJ2-5; 7 nucleotides agree with TRBD2. The CDR3 contains 13 residues. V lost 5 bases and J lost 1; bases outside the gene matches: 1. Germline V gene data show CDR1 as SGHTA and CDR2 as FQGTGA. The CDR3, as DNA: TGTGCCAGCAGCCGGACTAGCCAAGAGACCCAGTACTTC. Its protein product is CASSRTSQETQYF.

This chain joins TRBV13 and TRBJ1-3; perhaps TRBD1 as D (5 bases). Germline V lookup: CDR1 PRHDT, CDR2 FYEKMQ (reference sequence). The CDR3 has 15 residues. Trimming took 5 bases from V and 7 from J, leaving 18 bases between them. CDR3 loop: CASSATPGGGNTIYF. CDR3 coding DNA: TGTGCCAGCAGCGCCACTCCGGGGGGTGGGAACACCATATATTTT.

This chain connects TRBV28 to TRBJ2-3; D may be TRBD2 (6 bases). The ends were cut back, 1 base at V and 6 bases at J, with 17 bases in the middle. CDR1 MDHEN and CDR2 SYDVKM come from the germline V gene. The CDR3 has 16 residues. This chain's CDR3 is CASSLYLLAATDTQYF. The CDR3 nucleotides are TGTGCCAGCAGTTTATACCTACTAGCTGCCACGGATACGCAGTATTTT. The full variable domain, rest sourced from reference TRBV28 and TRBJ2-3, is DVKVTQSSRYLVKRTGEKVFLECVQDMDHENMFWYRQDPGLGLRLIYFSYDVKMKEKGDIPEGYSVSREKKERFSLILESASTNQTSMYLCASSLYLLAATDTQYFGPGTRLTVL.

This chain uses TRBV19 with TRBJ1-5, with 9 bases fitting TRBD1. The CDR3 sequence is 17 residues long. In germline, CDR1 is LNHDA, CDR2 SQIVND (reference sequence). The V gene end was trimmed by 6 bases and the J gene end by 3 bases; junction bases not matched to a gene: 12. CDR3 sequence (DNA): TGTGCCAGTAGGCCCCCTCCCGACAGGGGGACCAATCAGCCCCAGCATTTT. Translation gives CASRPPPDRGTNQPQHF.

CDR3 loop: CASSLGTGLNEKLFF. The CDR3 region has the DNA TGCGCCAGCAGCTTGGGGACAGGCCTAAATGAAAAACTGTTTTTT. The chain is built from TRBV5-1 and TRBJ1-4; 7 nucleotides match TRBD1. The junction had 4 bases not matched to a gene; V was cut back by 0 bases and J by 5 bases. CDR3 length equals 15 residues. Per the germline V gene, CDR1 is SGHRS and CDR2 is YFSETQ.

The table lists this clone with a few counts. This rearrangement joins TRBV5-4 to TRBJ2-6, with D unclear. V gave up 1 base and J gave up 6 bases, with 11 bases separating them. Germline CDR1 is SGHNT and CDR2 is YYREEE (reference sequence). The length of the CDR3 is 15 residues. The CDR3 bases are TGTGCCAGCAGCTTGCCGGTAGCAGAGGCCAACGTCCTGACTTTC. It translates to CASSLPVAEANVLTF.

The chain uses TRBV5-8 and TRBJ1-1; D possibly corresponds to TRBD1 (5 bases). V was clipped by 4 bases and J by 2 bases, with 12 bases between them. Germline V lookup: CDR1 SGHTS, CDR2 YDEGEE. The CDR3 extends over 14 amino acids. The CDR3 region is CASSLGAGNTEAFF. As DNA, the CDR3 is TGTGCCAGCAGCCTAGGGGCCGGTAACACTGAAGCTTTCTTT.

This sequence joins TRBV7-9 and TRBJ2-2; 7 positions agree with TRBD2. V shed 0 bases and J 7 bases; nucleotides not matched to a gene: 5. CDR3 length: 15 amino acids. CDR1 and CDR2 from the germline V gene are SEHNR and FQNEAQ (reference sequence). CDR3 in DNA: TGTGCCAGCAGCTTAGCGACCCCGGGGGGCGGGGAGCTGTTTTTT. Encoded protein: CASSLATPGGGELFF.

This clone was picked up one time. The rearrangement joins TRBV7-6 to TRBJ1-1, with unresolved D. Between the trimmed V and J ends, which lost 0 bases and 0 bases, there was a span of 11 bases. Germline values: CDR1 SGHVS, CDR2 FNYEAQ. The CDR3 loop spans 16 amino acids. This CDR3 is CASSLAPGRLNTEAFF. CDR3 DNA: TGTGCCAGCAGCTTAGCCCCCGGCAGGCTGAACACTGAAGCTTTCTTT.

The chain joins TRBV13 to TRBJ1-1, with D perhaps TRBD1 (6 bases). CDR3 length equals 14 residues. The V gene's germline CDR1 is PRHDT and CDR2 FYEKMQ (reference sequence). V was cut by 0 bases and J by 6 bases, with 11 bases left in between. The CDR3 loop reads CASSLGGAWAEAFF. In nucleotides, the CDR3 is TGTGCCAGCAGCTTAGGGGGGGCATGGGCTGAAGCTTTCTTT. Full variable domain (rest looked up from reference TRBV13 and TRBJ1-1): AAGVIQSPRHLIKEKRETATLKCYPIPRHDTVYWYQQGPGQDPQFLISFYEKMQSDKGSIPDRFSAQQFSDYHSELNMSSLELGDSALYFCASSLGGAWAEAFFGQGTRLTVV.

This clone is a singleton in its sample. The chain uses TRBV29-1 and TRBJ2-7; TRBD2 is a possible D gene (5 bases). CDR1 is SQVTM, CDR2 ANQGSEA, per germline. Trimming shortened V by 6 bases and J by 9 bases, and 15 bases separated the two germline ends. The CDR3 contains 11 residues. The CDR3 is CSVESLGGQYF. DNA of the CDR3: TGCAGCGTGGAGTCCCTTGGAGGGCAGTACTTC.

This chain uses TRBV4-2 with TRBJ2-2; D remains unclear. This CDR3 is 15 amino acids long. Looked up from germline, CDR1 is LGHNA and CDR2 is YNFKEQ. Trimming cost V 3 bases and J 1 base, with 9 bases left between them. The CDR3 region has the DNA TGTGCCAGCAGCCACTCTCCGGGGAACACCGGGGAGCTGTTTTTT. Its protein is CASSHSPGNTGELFF.

The chain links TRBV6-4 to TRBJ2-3; 8 bases agree with TRBD2. V dropped 4 bases and J dropped 4; count of bases not matched to a gene: 7. Germline V gene sequence: CDR1 MRHNA, CDR2 SNTAGT. The CDR3 spans 15 residues. Written as DNA, the CDR3 is TGTGCCAGCAGTGTCGGGAGCGGGAGTTCAGATACGCAGTATTTT. Amino acids: CASSVGSGSSDTQYF.

This sequence joins TRBV9 and TRBJ2-5, with 12 nucleotides matching TRBD2. CDR1 and CDR2 from the germline V gene are SGDLS and YYNGEE. J was trimmed by 3 bases and V by 4 bases; bases with no gene match: 7. This CDR3 is 16 amino acids long. This CDR3 is CASSYGLAGFEETQYF. CDR3 DNA sequence: TGTGCCAGCAGCTATGGACTAGCGGGATTCGAAGAGACCCAGTACTTC.

The J gene is TRBJ2-2, the V gene TRBV9; D perhaps matches TRBD1 (6 bases). V was cut by 3 bases and J by 4 bases, with 16 bases left in between. There are 16 residues in the CDR3. Germline-derived CDR1 and CDR2 are SGDLS and YYNGEE. The CDR3 DNA follows: TGTGCCAGCAGCGCGACACAGGGCGGAGGCACCGGGGAGCTGTTTTTT. Its protein is CASSATQGGGTGELFF.

The chain couples TRBV29-1 to TRBJ2-1, with D possibly being TRBD1 (6 bases). The germline V gene has CDR1 SQVTM and CDR2 ANQGSEA. The CDR3 has 16 amino acids. V dropped 3 bases and J dropped 5 bases, with 20 bases sitting between them. The CDR3 coding sequence is TGCAGCGTTGACCCGGAACGGGACATCCCAGACAATGAGCAGTTCTTC. Translation: CSVDPERDIPDNEQFF.